These 5 T cell receptor beta chains were sequenced from one sample in a study of T cell repertoires in cytomegalovirus infection. TCRdb re-called the reads through MiXCR, storing one row per CDR3 protein. The table has 200,000 to 300,000 distinct CDR3 sequences, roughly 13% seen once; the top ten hold 8.8%. Sequencing was carried out using PBMCs. These TCRs come from a human donor in good health (CMV status not recorded). Some clones in this sample may be carry-over from other donors' samples.

The rearrangement links TRBV5-4 to TRBJ2-3, with a tentative D call TRBD1 (5 bases). The germline CDR1 and CDR2 sequences are SGHNT and YYREEE (reference sequence). With 0 bases removed from V and 1 base from J, the gap between germline ends came to 6 bases. This CDR3 spans 14 amino acids. The CDR3 sequence: CASSLVQGTDTQYF. The CDR3, as DNA: TGTGCCAGCAGCTTGGTACAGGGCACAGATACGCAGTATTTT.

There are many counts of this clonotype. This chain joins TRBV28 and TRBJ2-7; D perhaps matches TRBD2 (7 bases). CDR3 length: 16 amino acids. V lost 6 bases and J lost 2, with 20 bases in between. Per the germline V gene, CDR1 is MDHEN and CDR2 is SYDVKM. CDR3 in DNA: TGTGCCAGCAGCTCGTCCGGGCAGGGGAGGGCCTACGAGCAGTACTTC. Protein product: CASSSSGQGRAYEQYF.

There are many counts of this clonotype. The gene calls are TRBV29-1 and TRBJ2-3; D possibly corresponds to TRBD2 (6 bases). V was clipped by 4 bases and J by 2 bases, with 13 bases between them. This CDR3 spans 14 amino acids. CDR1 and CDR2 (germline): SQVTM, ANQGSEA. DNA of the CDR3: TGCAGCGTTGTAAGGCGGGGTGACACAGATACGCAGTATTTT. Its protein is CSVVRRGDTDTQYF.

This clonotype was counted only a few times. The V call is TRBV24-1, the J call TRBJ1-5; 7 bases fit TRBD1. The CDR3 is 16 amino acids. Germline lookup yields CDR1 KGHDR and CDR2 SFDVKD. V lost 4 bases and J lost 2; bases outside the gene matches: 7. The chain's CDR3 is CATSDPGTACNQPQHF. The CDR3 region has the DNA TGTGCCACCAGTGACCCCGGGACAGCCTGCAATCAGCCCCAGCATTTT.

This clonotype was counted only a few times. The chain is built from TRBV6-2 or TRBV6-3 and TRBJ2-7; 9 nucleotides align to TRBD2. Germline-derived CDR1 and CDR2 are MNHEY and SVGEGT. V shed 2 bases and J 5 bases; nucleotides not matched to a gene: 13. CDR3 length equals 17 residues. The DNA of the CDR3 is TGTGCCAGCAGTTACCCTGATTTGCTAGCGGGAAAGAACGAGCAGTACTTC. Translation: CASSYPDLLAGKNEQYF.